Presented here are 28 T cell receptor beta chains from one specimen sequenced in a study of shared clonotypes between healthy human individuals. TCRdb's copy holds only in-frame clones and misses some; the assay was immunoSEQ multiplex PCR. The data show around 700,000 clones, with about 74% seen just once and approximately 1.8% held by the top ten. Specimen: memory CD4+ T cells sorted from blood. Regarding subset: CD45RA-negative fraction. These receptors all come from a woman in her twenties or thirties in good health.

The chain has TRBV7-6 and TRBJ2-2, with 8 bases aligning to TRBD1. In germline, CDR1 is SGHVS, CDR2 FNYEAQ. Trimming at V came to 5 bases and at J to 5 bases, leaving 13 bases not matched to a gene. The CDR3 extends over 17 amino acids. This CDR3 is CASSLIPLDRGTGELFF. The DNA of the CDR3 is TGTGCCAGCAGCCTAATCCCTCTCGACAGGGGTACCGGGGAGCTGTTTTTT.

The V gene is TRBV4-1, the J gene TRBJ1-2; TRBD1 agrees at 9 bases. Germline trimming cut 0 bases from V and 7 bases from J; bases unmatched to any gene: 6. Germline-derived CDR1 and CDR2 are MGHRA and YSYEKL. The length of the CDR3 is 15 residues. The CDR3 bases are TGCGCCAGCAGCCAAGATCGGGACAGGGCGGCTGGCTACACCTTC. It specifies CASSQDRDRAAGYTF.

V gene TRBV28 combines with J gene TRBJ1-2, with D perhaps TRBD1 (6 bases). The V gene lost 6 bases and the J gene lost 4 bases, with 12 bases spanning the gap. Germline-derived CDR1 and CDR2 are MDHEN and SYDVKM. The CDR3 has 13 residues. The CDR3 DNA follows: TGTGCCAGCAGCATGGACAGAGTCTATGGCTACACCTTC. Its protein product is CASSMDRVYGYTF.

This clone was counted at least ten times. The chain joins TRBV19 to TRBJ1-1; 10 bases fit TRBD1. Trimming cost V 6 bases and J 4 bases; bases outside gene matches: 11. CDR3 length equals 16 residues. Germline assignment: CDR1 LNHDA and CDR2 SQIVND (reference sequence). The CDR3 DNA reads TGTGCCAGTAGAGATCGGGACAGGGGAGGTAGCACTGAAGCTTTCTTT. As protein: CASRDRDRGGSTEAFF. Supplemented by reference TRBV19 and TRBJ1-1, the full variable domain reads DGGITQSPKYLFRKEGQNVTLSCEQNLNHDAMYWYRQDPGQGLRLIYYSQIVNDFQKGDIAEGYSVSREKKESFPLTVTSAQKNPTAFYLCASRDRDRGGSTEAFFGQGTRLTVV.

J is TRBJ2-2 and V is TRBV11-2; perhaps TRBD1 as D (6 bases). This CDR3 contains 15 residues. Germline lookup yields CDR1 SGHAT and CDR2 FQNNGV. V lost 3 bases and J lost 4, with 12 bases in between. The CDR3 reads CASSFRGQPTGELFF. CDR3 DNA sequence: TGTGCCAGCAGCTTCCGCGGACAGCCCACCGGGGAGCTGTTTTTT.

The J gene is TRBJ1-1, the V gene TRBV5-1; 7 nucleotides agree with TRBD1. The CDR3 is 16 residues long. Per the germline V gene, CDR1 is SGHRS and CDR2 is YFSETQ. V trimming: 0 bases; J trimming: 0 bases; junction bases outside the gene matches: 5. The CDR3 DNA reads TGCGCCAGCAGCTTGGCCGGGACAGATTTGAACACTGAAGCTTTCTTT. This translates into CASSLAGTDLNTEAFF.

The rearrangement links TRBV2 to TRBJ2-3; the D gene is possibly TRBD1 (6 bases). Germline-derived CDR1 and CDR2 are SNHLY and FYNNEI. The CDR3 covers 13 residues. Trimming left V 6 bases short and J 5 bases short, with 12 bases between. In DNA form, the CDR3 reads TGTGCCAGCAGACAGGGCTGGAGAGATACGCAGTATTTT. This gives the protein CASRQGWRDTQYF.

In regard to this clone: The sample carries other DNA sequences with the same CDR3. The chain is built from TRBV5-1 and TRBJ1-3, with TRBD1 as a possible D gene (5 bases). The CDR3 runs to 14 residues. With 3 bases removed from V and 4 bases from J, the gap between germline ends came to 11 bases. Germline V gives CDR1 SGHRS, CDR2 YFSETQ. The CDR3 here is CASSWGTEGNTIYF. As DNA, the CDR3 is TGCGCCAGCAGCTGGGGGACTGAGGGAAACACCATATATTTT.

J is TRBJ2-1 and V is TRBV6-4; TRBD2 aligns across 10 bases. J was trimmed by 6 bases and V by 6 bases; bases with no gene match: 5. The CDR3 extends over 14 amino acids. Germline V lookup: CDR1 MRHNA, CDR2 SNTAGT. The CDR3, as DNA: TGTGCCAGCAGCGAGCGGGAGGGGCCCAATGAGCAGTTCTTC. It specifies CASSEREGPNEQFF.

This clone occurred a few times. The rearrangement links TRBV28 to TRBJ2-2, with 9 bases lining up with TRBD1. The CDR3 is 14 amino acids. Germline V lookup: CDR1 MDHEN, CDR2 SYDVKM. The V segment lost 8 bases and the J segment 1 base; nucleotides outside the gene matches: 2. The CDR3: CASDRGGNTGELFF. The CDR3 nucleotides read TGTGCCAGCGACAGGGGGGGGAACACCGGGGAGCTGTTTTTT. The variable domain in full, completed from reference TRBV28 and TRBJ2-2, reads DVKVTQSSRYLVKRTGEKVFLECVQDMDHENMFWYRQDPGLGLRLIYFSYDVKMKEKGDIPEGYSVSREKKERFSLILESASTNQTSMYLCASDRGGNTGELFFGEGSRLTVL.

The chain carries TRBV28 and TRBJ1-2, with D unclear. Germline V gives CDR1 MDHEN, CDR2 SYDVKM. There are 15 residues in the CDR3. V shed 1 base and J shed 0 bases, with 9 bases lying between them. CDR3 sequence: CASSLLTPSNYGYTF. CDR3 coding DNA: TGTGCCAGCAGTTTATTGACACCCTCTAACTATGGCTACACCTTC.

The chain carries TRBV28 and TRBJ1-3; D gene ambiguous. Germline lookup yields CDR1 MDHEN and CDR2 SYDVKM. The CDR3 loop spans 13 amino acids. Trimming stripped 6 bases from V and 2 bases from J, with 8 bases between. CDR3 in DNA: TGTGCCAGCAGATTAGCTGCTGGAAACACCATATATTTT. Its protein is CASRLAAGNTIYF. Full variable domain (missing parts from reference TRBV28 and TRBJ1-3): DVKVTQSSRYLVKRTGEKVFLECVQDMDHENMFWYRQDPGLGLRLIYFSYDVKMKEKGDIPEGYSVSREKKERFSLILESASTNQTSMYLCASRLAAGNTIYFGEGSWLTVV.

The CDR3 sequence: CASSMAASGDYEQYF. CDR3 coding DNA: TGTGCCAGTAGTATGGCGGCTAGCGGGGACTACGAGCAGTACTTC. The V and J genes are TRBV19 and TRBJ2-7; 9 bases align to TRBD2. CDR1 LNHDA and CDR2 SQIVND come from the germline V gene (reference sequence). Trimming removed 3 bases from V and 3 bases from J; junction bases left unmatched: 6. The CDR3 totals 15 residues. Using reference TRBV19 and TRBJ2-7 for the parts outside the CDR3, the full variable domain is DGGITQSPKYLFRKEGQNVTLSCEQNLNHDAMYWYRQDPGQGLRLIYYSQIVNDFQKGDIAEGYSVSREKKESFPLTVTSAQKNPTAFYLCASSMAASGDYEQYFGPGTRLTVT.

The genes are TRBV5-1 and TRBJ2-2; D unclear. Trimming took off 0 bases at V and 1 base at J, with 4 bases between the two ends. Per germline, CDR1 SGHRS and CDR2 YFSETQ. The CDR3 sequence is 14 residues long. The CDR3 sequence is CASSLVVNTGELFF. The DNA of the CDR3 is TGCGCCAGCAGCTTGGTAGTGAACACCGGGGAGCTGTTTTTT.

A word on this clone: Additional DNA sequences in this sample encode the identical CDR3. The chain recombines TRBV2 with TRBJ1-1, with a possible D match to TRBD1 (5 bases). Looked up from germline, CDR1 is SNHLY and CDR2 is FYNNEI. V shed 3 bases and J shed 5 bases, with 10 bases lying between them. This CDR3 comprises 13 residues. CDR3 DNA: TGTGCCAGCAGTGACCCGGGGGGTACTGAAGCTTTCTTT. Translated: CASSDPGGTEAFF.

This clone was seen a handful of times. The chain carries TRBV30 and TRBJ2-7; D remains unclear. V lost 5 bases and J lost 0, with 23 bases in between. Germline loops: CDR1 GTSNPN, CDR2 SVGIG (reference sequence). CDR3 length: 17 residues. CDR3 sequence reads: CAWETKAGIEGSYEQYF. As DNA, the CDR3 is TGTGCCTGGGAGACGAAAGCAGGAATTGAAGGCTCCTACGAGCAGTACTTC.

The chain links TRBV30 to TRBJ1-3; D uncertain. The CDR3 totals 15 residues. Germline V gene sequence: CDR1 GTSNPN, CDR2 SVGIG (reference sequence). Deletions cut 0 bases from V and 0 bases from J, with 9 bases between. The CDR3 here is CAWSVASLSGNTIYF. The DNA of the CDR3 is TGTGCCTGGAGTGTCGCCTCACTCTCTGGAAACACCATATATTTT. The full variable domain, its missing parts supplied by reference TRBV30 and TRBJ1-3, is SQTIHQWPATLVQPVGSPLSLECTVEGTSNPNLYWYRQAAGRGLQLLFYSVGIGQISSEVPQNLSASRPQDRQFILSSKKLLLSDSGFYLCAWSVASLSGNTIYFGEGSWLTVV.

The CDR3 sequence is CASSLAVGLAGGQFF. The CDR3 bases are TGTGCCAGCAGCTTAGCGGTGGGACTAGCGGGCGGGCAGTTCTTC. The chain links TRBV7-6 to TRBJ2-1; 12 bases agree with TRBD2. The CDR3 spans 15 residues. V dropped 0 bases and J dropped 12; count of bases not matched to a gene: 6. Per germline, CDR1 SGHVS and CDR2 FNYEAQ.

This clone was seen more than once but under ten times. This chain joins TRBV6-1 and TRBJ2-1; TRBD1 matches 8 bases. The ends lost 10 bases at V and 8 bases at J; junction bases unmatched: 16. The CDR3 runs to 15 residues. Germline CDR1 MNHNS, CDR2 SASEGT. CDR3 bases: TGTGCCACCTCAGGGGGGCAGGGGGCGAAAGATGAGCAGTTCTTC. It yields the protein CATSGGQGAKDEQFF.

This clone was counted once. The chain links TRBV19 to TRBJ2-3; D remains ambiguous. The CDR3 length is 14 residues. Trimming stripped 6 bases from V and 2 bases from J, with 12 bases between. Germline CDR1 reads LNHDA; CDR2 reads SQIVND (reference sequence). Here the CDR3 reads CASSLGWTTDTQYF. As DNA, the CDR3 is TGTGCCAGTAGCCTTGGCTGGACCACAGATACGCAGTATTTT.

With respect to this clone: This clone may be a read error of a much larger clone one base away. V is TRBV10-1 and J is TRBJ2-7, with 14 bases identical to TRBD2. Per germline, CDR1 WNHNN and CDR2 SYGVQD (reference sequence). The CDR3 sequence is 14 residues long. The J segment lost 6 bases and the V segment lost 6 bases, leaving 4 bases of the junction unmatched. The CDR3 spells CASSPGTSGSEQYF. CDR3 nucleotides: TGCGCCAGCAGCCCCGGGACTAGCGGGAGCGAGCAGTACTTC.

This chain links TRBV6-1 with TRBJ2-7; TRBD1 matches at 9 bases. With V trimmed by 6 bases and J by 3 bases, 6 bases remained unmatched. This CDR3 has 14 amino acids. Germline loops: CDR1 MNHNS, CDR2 SASEGT. The CDR3 sequence is CASSRDREDYEQYF. CDR3 sequence (DNA): TGTGCCAGCAGCCGGGACAGGGAGGACTACGAGCAGTACTTC.

The rearrangement links TRBV5-8 to TRBJ2-5; 9 bases agree with TRBD1. The CDR3 sequence is 15 residues long. Germline lookup yields CDR1 SGHTS and CDR2 YDEGEE. The junction had 14 bases not matched to a gene; V was cut back by 5 bases and J by 9 bases. The CDR3 DNA follows: TGTGCCAGCAGTCGTCGGGGACAGGGTTCGTGGGCCCAGTACTTC. Protein: CASSRRGQGSWAQYF.

This clone occurred a few times. The V and J genes are TRBV7-6 and TRBJ2-5; 7 nucleotides align to TRBD2. V lost 1 base to trimming and J lost 2 bases; unmatched junction nucleotides: 7. CDR3 length: 16 residues. Germline loops: CDR1 SGHVS, CDR2 FNYEAQ. CDR3 bases: TGTGCCAGCAGCTTAGTGGGTAGCGGGCCTCAAGAGACCCAGTACTTC. Amino acid sequence: CASSLVGSGPQETQYF.

V and J are TRBV11-3 and TRBJ2-1; D gene uncertain. In germline, CDR1 is SGHNT, CDR2 YENEEA. V was shortened by 5 bases and J by 9 bases, with 11 bases between the two germline ends. This CDR3 comprises 12 residues. CDR3 in amino acids: CASSGDVGEQFF. In DNA form, the CDR3 reads TGTGCCAGCAGCGGGGATGTAGGTGAGCAGTTCTTC.

The chain links TRBV6-1 to TRBJ1-5; 9 positions match TRBD1. The CDR3 is 14 residues long. The junction had 6 bases not matched to a gene; V was cut back by 6 bases and J by 6 bases. From germline, CDR1 is MNHNS and CDR2 SASEGT. The CDR3 protein is CASRYRGRGQPQHF. CDR3 bases: TGTGCCAGCAGGTACAGGGGGCGAGGTCAGCCCCAGCATTTT.

The chain uses TRBV6-5 and TRBJ2-3; D gene unclear. This CDR3 contains 16 residues. Per the germline V gene, CDR1 is MNHEY and CDR2 is SVGAGI. V lost 3 bases and J lost 0, with 13 bases in between. Here the CDR3 DNA reads TGTGCCAGCAGTTATGGTGAGATAACTAGCACAGATACGCAGTATTTT. Protein product: CASSYGEITSTDTQYF.

This chain connects TRBV10-3 to TRBJ2-1; D is uncertain. Germline CDR1 reads ENHRY; CDR2 reads SYGVKD. The length of the CDR3 is 16 residues. Trimming took off 6 bases at V and 4 bases at J, with 19 bases between the two ends. The CDR3 nucleotides read TGTGCCATCAGGACGGGCCGGCTCGAAACTTACAATGAGCAGTTCTTC. Amino acids: CAIRTGRLETYNEQFF.